This T cell receptor (beta chain) was captured by sequencing in a study of cytomegalovirus exposure and HLA in healthy donors. TCRdb keeps only in-frame clones here, not all; method: immunoSEQ multiplex PCR. Among 150,000 to 200,000 clones, roughly four fifths were seen once, and the ten largest hold approximately 3%. Trimming removed 5 bases from V and 5 bases from J, with 12 bases in between. This CDR3 has 13 residues. CDR1 and CDR2 (germline): MNHEY, SVGAGI. The TCR was taken from a woman between 18 and 29 years old in good health and CMV-seropositive. Sequences were obtained from PBMCs. The J gene is TRBJ1-2, the V gene TRBV6-5, with a possible D match to TRBD1 (5 bases). DNA for the CDR3: TGTGCCAGCAGTCGAACGACAGAGTATGGCTACACCTTC. This encodes CASSRTTEYGYTF.